This passage covers 28 T cell receptor beta chains from one sample sequenced in a study of identical twins. TCRdb redid the calling of the 5' RACE reads with MiXCR, one entry per CDR3 protein. The sample yields 350,000 to 450,000 distinct CDR3 sequences, roughly 18% seen once. Source material: naive T cells sorted from blood. The receptors stem from a man aged 50-60 years in good health.

This clonotype came up many times. This CDR3 is CASSLQGEDYGYTF. The CDR3 coding sequence is TGTGCCAGCAGCTTGCAGGGGGAAGATTATGGCTACACCTTC. V gene TRBV7-9 combines with J gene TRBJ1-2; TRBD1 matches at 7 bases. The V segment lost 3 bases and the J segment 5 bases; nucleotides outside the gene matches: 6. Per germline, CDR1 SEHNR and CDR2 FQNEAQ (reference sequence). This CDR3 contains 14 residues. The whole variable domain, remainder taken from reference TRBV7-9 and TRBJ1-2, is DTGVSQNPRHKITKRGQNVTFRCDPISEHNRLYWYRQTLGQGPEFLTYFQNEAQLEKSRLLSDRFSAERPKGSFSTLEIQRTEQGDSAMYLCASSLQGEDYGYTFGSGTRLTVV.

This clonotype appeared many times. J is TRBJ2-1 and V is TRBV10-3, with D maybe TRBD2 (5 bases). The V end lost 2 bases, the J end lost 1 base, and 9 bases lay between the germline ends. Germline V gene sequence: CDR1 ENHRY, CDR2 SYGVKD. There are 15 residues in the CDR3. The CDR3 is CAISEPGISYNEQFF. The CDR3 DNA follows: TGTGCCATCAGTGAGCCGGGAATTTCCTACAATGAGCAGTTCTTC.

J is TRBJ2-1 and V is TRBV20-1, with D tentatively TRBD2 (5 bases). There are 16 residues in the CDR3. Trimming pared 6 bases from V and 1 base from J, leaving 19 bases between. Looked up from germline, CDR1 is DFQATT and CDR2 is SNEGSKA (reference sequence). CDR3 residues: CSAAGVSRRSYNEQFF. The DNA of the CDR3 is TGCAGTGCCGCGGGTGTCAGCCGGAGGTCCTACAATGAGCAGTTCTTC.

This clonotype has just a few counts. This chain joins TRBV7-2 and TRBJ2-1, with D maybe TRBD2 (6 bases). The CDR3 loop spans 15 amino acids. V shed 1 base and J shed 8 bases, with 15 bases lying between them. Germline values: CDR1 SGHTA, CDR2 FQGNSA. The CDR3 reads CASSLGDGGLYEQFF. Written as DNA, the CDR3 is TGTGCCAGCAGCTTAGGGGACGGGGGTTTATATGAGCAGTTCTTC.

This chain connects TRBV6-1 to TRBJ2-2; 11 nucleotides agree with TRBD2. This CDR3 is 14 amino acids long. Germline CDR1 and CDR2: MNHNS and SASEGT. V lost 6 bases to trimming and J lost 5 bases; unmatched junction nucleotides: 2. The chain's CDR3 is CASRASGRTGELFF. As DNA, the CDR3 is TGTGCCAGCAGGGCTAGCGGGAGGACCGGGGAGCTGTTTTTT.

This clonotype was recorded at least ten times. The chain uses TRBV29-1 and TRBJ2-5; 7 bases agree with TRBD1. This CDR3 comprises 12 residues. Germline V gene data show CDR1 as SQVTM and CDR2 as ANQGSEA. J gave up 4 bases and V 4 bases, and 3 bases lay outside the gene matches. CDR3 nucleotide sequence: TGCAGCGTTGCAAGGGGGCGAGAGACCCAGTACTTC. It specifies CSVARGRETQYF.

This clonotype was counted at least ten times. J is TRBJ2-5 and V is TRBV11-1; D not certain. The V end was cut by 5 bases, the J end by 4 bases, with 14 bases between. Germline V lookup: CDR1 SGHAT, CDR2 FQDESV (reference sequence). This CDR3 spans 14 amino acids. CDR3 DNA: TGTGCCAGCAGCGCGGCCCGTTCGGTAGAGACCCAGTACTTC. Translating gives CASSAARSVETQYF.

The chain is built from TRBV20-1 and TRBJ2-5; D might be TRBD1 (6 bases). V lost 3 bases and J lost 5, with 16 bases in between. CDR1 and CDR2 from the germline V gene are DFQATT and SNEGSKA (reference sequence). The CDR3 runs to 14 residues. The CDR3 reads CSASRGVLGETQYF. As DNA, the CDR3 is TGCAGTGCTAGCAGGGGCGTTCTCGGGGAGACCCAGTACTTC.

This clonotype appeared many times. The gene calls are TRBV10-3 and TRBJ1-1; D ambiguous. Trimming shortened V by 6 bases and J by 1 base, and 12 bases separated the two germline ends. This CDR3 is 14 amino acids long. Germline loops: CDR1 ENHRY, CDR2 SYGVKD. CDR3 sequence (DNA): TGTGCCATCAGCCCCGGACGGGCGAACACTGAAGCTTTCTTT. This encodes CAISPGRANTEAFF.

The sample holds a few counts of this clonotype. The chain recombines TRBV27 with TRBJ2-1; TRBD1 might be the D (5 bases). Germline V lookup: CDR1 MNHEY, CDR2 SMNVEV (reference sequence). CDR3 length: 14 residues. The V end lost 8 bases, the J end lost 2 bases, and 13 bases lay between the germline ends. The CDR3 region is CASSQGSAYNEQFF. The DNA for the CDR3 is TGTGCCAGCTCTCAGGGTTCGGCCTACAATGAGCAGTTCTTC.

This clonotype was detected many times. The CDR3 loop is CSATPLQTDSNQPQHF. CDR3 bases: TGCAGTGCTACACCTCTCCAAACGGATAGCAATCAGCCCCAGCATTTT. V usage is TRBV20-1 and J usage is TRBJ1-5; D not resolved. This CDR3 spans 16 amino acids. CDR1 is DFQATT and CDR2 is SNEGSKA in the germline V gene (reference sequence). Trimming cost V 4 bases and J 0 bases, with 16 bases left between them.

The chain employs TRBV6-1 and TRBJ1-5; D remains unclear. Per germline, CDR1 MNHNS and CDR2 SASEGT. The CDR3 extends over 13 amino acids. Trimming cost V 5 bases and J 9 bases, with 14 bases left between them. CDR3 nucleotides: TGTGCCAGCAGTCGAGGCCGGGGATGGCCCCAGCATTTT. Protein: CASSRGRGWPQHF.

This clonotype has just a few counts. The chain has TRBV6-5 and TRBJ2-7; D is uncertain. The CDR3 has 14 residues. CDR1 is MNHEY, CDR2 SVGAGI, per germline. The germline V and J ends were trimmed by 0 bases and 3 bases, with 9 bases remaining between them. The CDR3 DNA is TGTGCCAGCAGTTACTCTGGGCTGGGCTACGAGCAGTACTTC. Amino acids: CASSYSGLGYEQYF.

The rearrangement joins TRBV29-1 to TRBJ1-1; possible D gene TRBD1, 6 bases. V gave up 7 bases and J gave up 4 bases, with 19 bases separating them. There are 14 residues in the CDR3. Germline-derived CDR1 and CDR2 are SQVTM and ANQGSEA. In DNA, the CDR3 is TGCAGCGCTGGAGAGGGGGGGCGAGGCACTGAAGCTTTCTTT. This gives the protein CSAGEGGRGTEAFF.

This clonotype showed up just a few times. The chain links TRBV12-3 or TRBV12-4 to TRBJ1-2, with 8 bases lining up with TRBD1. The J segment lost 6 bases and the V segment lost 0 bases, leaving 6 bases of the junction unmatched. CDR3 size: 15 residues. This CDR3 reads CASSLANRGANGYTF. CDR3 nucleotide sequence: TGTGCCAGCAGTTTAGCGAACAGGGGGGCAAATGGCTACACCTTC.

In this sample, this clonotype turned up a few times. V gene TRBV9 combines with J gene TRBJ1-4; D remains unclear. Trimming took 3 bases from V and 0 from J, leaving 6 bases between them. The CDR3 is made up of 14 amino acids. In germline, CDR1 is SGDLS, CDR2 YYNGEE. CDR3 region: CASSGNSTNEKLFF. The CDR3 DNA is TGTGCCAGCAGCGGGAATTCAACTAATGAAAAACTGTTTTTT.

V gene TRBV20-1 combines with J gene TRBJ1-1, with TRBD1 as a possible D gene (6 bases). V lost 3 bases and J lost 3, with 11 bases in between. The CDR3 is 13 residues long. Germline values: CDR1 DFQATT, CDR2 SNEGSKA (reference sequence). The CDR3 sequence is CSARDRAYTEAFF. CDR3 DNA sequence: TGCAGTGCTAGGGACAGAGCGTACACTGAAGCTTTCTTT.

This clonotype was detected a few times. The chain carries TRBV20-1 and TRBJ2-1; either TRBD1 or TRBD2 may fit D (5 bases each). CDR1 is DFQATT and CDR2 is SNEGSKA in the germline V gene (reference sequence). V was trimmed by 5 bases and J by 1 base, leaving 18 bases between them. The CDR3 sequence is 16 residues long. CDR3 nucleotides: TGCAGTGCTCCGAGCTCCGGGACCAGATCCTACAATGAGCAGTTCTTC. This codes for CSAPSSGTRSYNEQFF.

This clonotype was recorded a few times. The chain couples TRBV27 to TRBJ2-7; 7 positions match TRBD1. Germline assignment: CDR1 MNHEY and CDR2 SMNVEV (reference sequence). The CDR3 totals 14 residues. V lost 6 bases, J lost 0 bases, and 5 bases stayed unmatched. The CDR3 is CASRRQGNSYEQYF. DNA of the CDR3: TGTGCCAGCAGGCGACAGGGAAACTCCTACGAGCAGTACTTC.

The chain joins TRBV5-1 to TRBJ1-4; 7 bases agree with TRBD1. The CDR3 runs 15 residues. Germline values: CDR1 SGHRS, CDR2 YFSETQ. With 0 bases clipped from V and 5 bases from J, the junction kept 4 bases outside the gene matches. The CDR3 reads CASSLGDRRNEKLFF. CDR3 nucleotides: TGCGCCAGCAGCTTGGGGGACAGACGAAATGAAAAACTGTTTTTT.

The rearrangement links TRBV29-1 to TRBJ1-2; D gene uncertain. The germline V gene encodes CDR1 SQVTM and CDR2 ANQGSEA. The CDR3 length is 12 residues. Trimming removed 6 bases from V and 10 bases from J, with 18 bases in between. CDR3 sequence (DNA): TGCAGCGTCTACCCACGTCCAGCCGACTACACCTTC. It translates to CSVYPRPADYTF.

The gene calls are TRBV6-7 and TRBJ1-5; possibly TRBD1 for D (6 bases). TRBV6-7 belongs to the ORF category, with a function that is uncertain. V lost 8 bases to trimming and J lost 5 bases, with 19 bases between them. CDR3 length: 15 amino acids. The CDR3: CASCIGRTADQPQHF. CDR3 DNA sequence: TGTGCCAGCTGTATCGGCCGGACAGCCGATCAGCCCCAGCATTTT.

This clonotype has ten or more counts. The chain employs TRBV29-1 and TRBJ2-7; possibly TRBD1 or TRBD2 for D (5 bases each). In germline, CDR1 is SQVTM, CDR2 ANQGSEA. The CDR3 is 13 residues long. Trimming left V 5 bases short and J 5 bases short, with 16 bases between. The CDR3 protein is CSVMAGPTNEQYF. The CDR3 DNA sequence: TGCAGCGTTATGGCAGGGCCGACTAACGAGCAGTACTTC.

The rearrangement joins TRBV4-3 to TRBJ2-2; TRBD2 is a possible D gene (6 bases). The ends were cut back, 6 bases at V and 1 base at J, with 24 bases in the middle. Per the germline V gene, CDR1 is LGHNA and CDR2 is YSLEER. This CDR3 spans 19 amino acids. CDR3 bases: TGCGCCAGCAGGTCGAGGTGGGGCCTTTTTAGCGGGAACACCGGGGAGCTGTTTTTT. Encoded protein: CASRSRWGLFSGNTGELFF.

This clonotype appeared many times. The chain joins TRBV7-8 to TRBJ1-4; D not resolved. Trimming took 1 base from V and 0 from J, leaving 9 bases between them. Per germline, CDR1 SGHVS and CDR2 FQNEAQ. The length of the CDR3 is 16 residues. The CDR3 here is CASSLDLISTNEKLFF. The CDR3 bases are TGTGCCAGCAGCTTAGATTTGATATCAACTAATGAAAAACTGTTTTTT. Full variable domain (outside the CDR3, taken from reference TRBV7-8 and TRBJ1-4): GAGVSQSPRYKVAKRGQDVALRCDPISGHVSLFWYQQALGQGPEFLTYFQNEAQLDKSGLPSDRFFAERPEGSVSTLKIQRTQQEDSAVYLCASSLDLISTNEKLFFGSGTQLSVL.

V gene TRBV12-3 or TRBV12-4 combines with J gene TRBJ2-1; weak D call: TRBD2 (5 bases). The CDR3 sequence is 16 residues long. V was clipped by 2 bases and J by 8 bases, with 19 bases between them. The CDR3, as DNA: TGTGCCAGCAGTTTAACTCCCCTCCTGTCCGGGGATGAGCAGTTCTTC. Translating it yields CASSLTPLLSGDEQFF.

This clonotype showed up just a few times. The DNA of the CDR3 is TGTGCCAGCAGCTTGAAAGGGTCGGAAGGGACCCAGTACTTC. It codes for CASSLKGSEGTQYF. The genes are TRBV7-8 and TRBJ2-5; D is unclear. The CDR3 covers 14 residues. Trimming took off 3 bases at V and 7 bases at J, with 15 bases between the two ends. Germline lookup yields CDR1 SGHVS and CDR2 FQNEAQ.

The V gene is TRBV7-2, the J gene TRBJ2-3; D is unresolved. Germline CDR1 and CDR2: SGHTA and FQGNSA. Trimming left V 4 bases short and J 10 bases short, with 12 bases between. The CDR3 is made up of 12 amino acids. The CDR3 sequence is CASSSAVGAQYF. CDR3 bases: TGTGCCAGCAGCTCCGCCGTTGGGGCGCAGTATTTT. Full variable domain (outside the CDR3, taken from reference TRBV7-2 and TRBJ2-3): GAGVSQSPSNKVTEKGKDVELRCDPISGHTALYWYRQSLGQGLEFLIYFQGNSAPDKSGLPSDRFSAERTGGSVSTLTIQRTQQEDSAVYLCASSSAVGAQYFGPGTRLTVL.